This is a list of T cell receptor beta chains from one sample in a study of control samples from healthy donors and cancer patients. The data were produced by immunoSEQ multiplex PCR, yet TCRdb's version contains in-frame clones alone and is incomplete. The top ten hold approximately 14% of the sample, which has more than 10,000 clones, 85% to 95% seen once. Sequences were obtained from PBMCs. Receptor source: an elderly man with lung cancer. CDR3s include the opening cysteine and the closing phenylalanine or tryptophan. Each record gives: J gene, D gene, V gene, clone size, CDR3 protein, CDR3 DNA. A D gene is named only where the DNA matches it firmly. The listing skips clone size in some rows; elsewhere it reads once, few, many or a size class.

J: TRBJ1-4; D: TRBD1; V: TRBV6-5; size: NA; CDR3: CASSYSQGGEEKLFF; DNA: TGTGCCAGCAGTTACTCACAGGGGGGGGAGGAAAAACTGTTTTTT
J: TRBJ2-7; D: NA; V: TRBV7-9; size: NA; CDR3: CASSSNHEQYF; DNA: TGTGCCAGCAGCTCCAACCACGAGCAGTACTTC
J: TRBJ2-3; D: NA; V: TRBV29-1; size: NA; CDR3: CSVEEGAINVDTQYF; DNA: TGCAGCGTTGAAGAGGGGGCCATTAATGTAGATACGCAGTATTTT
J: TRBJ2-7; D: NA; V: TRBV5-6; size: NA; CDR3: CASSFDSSYEQYF; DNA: TGTGCCAGCAGCTTTGACAGCTCCTACGAGCAGTACTTC
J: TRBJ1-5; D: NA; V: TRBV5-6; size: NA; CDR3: CASSSVQADQPQHF; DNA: TGTGCCAGCAGCTCTGTCCAGGCGGATCAGCCCCAGCATTTT
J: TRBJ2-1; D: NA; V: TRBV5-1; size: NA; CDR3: CASSSQTGAYNEQFF; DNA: TGCGCCAGCAGCTCCCAGACAGGAGCCTACAATGAGCAGTTCTTC
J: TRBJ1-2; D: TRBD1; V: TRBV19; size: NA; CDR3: CASTIIGRQGGGYTF; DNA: TGTGCCAGTACCATTATCGGGAGACAGGGGGGTGGCTACACCTTC
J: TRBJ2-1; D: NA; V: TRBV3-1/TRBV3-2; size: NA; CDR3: CASSQKLTGEASYNEQFF; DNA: TGTGCCAGCAGCCAAAAACTCACAGGGGAGGCATCCTACAATGAGCAGTTCTTC
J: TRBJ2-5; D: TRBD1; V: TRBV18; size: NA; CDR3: CASSPSTGEETQYF; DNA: TGTGCCAGCTCACCTTCCACAGGGGAAGAGACCCAGTACTTC
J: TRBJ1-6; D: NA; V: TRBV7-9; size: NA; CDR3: CASRPREGNNSPLHF; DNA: TGTGCCAGCAGACCAAGAGAGGGTAATAATTCACCCCTCCACTTT
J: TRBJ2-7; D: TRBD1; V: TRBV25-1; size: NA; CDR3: CASSEEETGTYEQYF; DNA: TGTGCCAGCAGTGAAGAGGAGACAGGGACCTACGAGCAGTACTTC
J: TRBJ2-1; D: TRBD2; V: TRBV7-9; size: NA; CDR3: CASSFNPTSGGAAEQFF; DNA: TGTGCCAGCAGCTTTAATCCAACTAGCGGGGGGGCGGCTGAGCAGTTCTTC
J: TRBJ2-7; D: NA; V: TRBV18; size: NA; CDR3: CASSPWGANEQYF; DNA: TGTGCCAGCTCACCATGGGGGGCGAACGAGCAGTACTTC
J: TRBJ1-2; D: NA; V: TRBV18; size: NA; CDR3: CASSAGLGYGYTF; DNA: TGTGCCAGCTCAGCAGGGCTCGGCTATGGCTACACCTTC
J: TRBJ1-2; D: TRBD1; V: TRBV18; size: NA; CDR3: CASSTDGTGIYGYTF; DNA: TGTGCCAGCTCCACAGACGGGACAGGGATCTATGGCTACACCTTC
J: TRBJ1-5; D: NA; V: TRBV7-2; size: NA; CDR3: CASSLTGTSNQPQHF; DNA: TGTGCCAGCAGCTTAACAGGTACAAGCAATCAGCCCCAGCATTTT
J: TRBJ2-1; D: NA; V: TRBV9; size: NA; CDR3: CASSVGSLANYNEQFF; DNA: TGTGCCAGCAGCGTAGGCTCCCTAGCGAACTACAATGAGCAGTTCTTC
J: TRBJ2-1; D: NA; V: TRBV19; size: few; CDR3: CASSIAGSSYNEQFF; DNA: TGTGCCAGTAGTATAGCCGGGAGCTCCTACAATGAGCAGTTCTTC
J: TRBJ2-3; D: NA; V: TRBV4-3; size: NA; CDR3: CASSQDRNGGSDTQYF; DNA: TGCGCCAGCAGCCAAGATCGGAACGGGGGATCAGATACGCAGTATTTT
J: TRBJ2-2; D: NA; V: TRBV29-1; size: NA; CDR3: CSVNRGAPYTGELFF; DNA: TGCAGCGTTAATAGGGGCGCCCCTTACACCGGGGAGCTGTTTTTT
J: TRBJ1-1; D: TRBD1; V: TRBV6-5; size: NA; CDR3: CASSEGQGTEAFF; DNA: TGTGCCAGCAGCGAGGGACAGGGTACTGAAGCTTTCTTT
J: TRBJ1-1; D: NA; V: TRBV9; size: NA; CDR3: CASSVEGAGANTEAFF; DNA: TGTGCCAGCAGCGTAGAGGGCGCAGGAGCCAACACTGAAGCTTTCTTT
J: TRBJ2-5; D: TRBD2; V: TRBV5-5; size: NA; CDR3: CASSLGLAGGGETQYF; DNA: TGTGCCAGCAGCTTGGGACTAGCGGGGGGCGGTGAGACCCAGTACTTC
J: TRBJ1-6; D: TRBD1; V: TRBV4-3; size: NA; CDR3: CASSQDGQGDSPLHF; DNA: TGCGCCAGCAGCCAAGATGGGCAGGGGGATTCACCCCTCCACTTT
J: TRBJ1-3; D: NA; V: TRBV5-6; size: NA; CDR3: CASSRGRDGDTIYF; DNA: TGTGCCAGCAGCCGCGGGAGGGACGGGGACACCATATATTTT
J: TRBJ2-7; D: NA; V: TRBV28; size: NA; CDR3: CASSFSHYEQYF; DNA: TGTGCCAGCAGTTTCTCCCACTACGAGCAGTACTTC
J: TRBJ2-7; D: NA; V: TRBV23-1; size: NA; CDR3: CASSQSSRGGPSYEQYF; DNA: TGCGCCAGCAGTCAATCATCCCGCGGGGGCCCTTCCTACGAGCAGTACTTC
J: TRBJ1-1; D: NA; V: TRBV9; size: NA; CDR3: CASSAGSLLNTEAFF; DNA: TGTGCCAGCAGCGCAGGATCCCTTTTGAACACTGAAGCTTTCTTT
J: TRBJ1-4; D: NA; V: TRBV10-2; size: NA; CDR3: CASYLPFPTNEKLFF; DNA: TGCGCCAGCTACCTTCCGTTCCCTACTAATGAAAAACTGTTTTTT
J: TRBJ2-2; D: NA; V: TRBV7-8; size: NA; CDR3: CASILSGVGELFF; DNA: TGTGCCAGCATTCTGTCGGGGGTCGGGGAGCTGTTTTTT
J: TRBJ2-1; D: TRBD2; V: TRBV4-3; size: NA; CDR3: CASSQKAQRGVIYNEQFF; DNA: TGCGCCAGCAGCCAAAAGGCCCAGCGGGGGGTCATCTACAATGAGCAGTTCTTC
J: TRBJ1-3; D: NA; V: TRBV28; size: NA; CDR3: CASSQGDRNTIYF; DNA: TGTGCCAGCAGCCAAGGGGACCGAAACACCATATATTTT
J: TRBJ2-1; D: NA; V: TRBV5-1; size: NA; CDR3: CASSPGSYNEQFF; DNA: TGCGCCAGCAGCCCCGGATCCTACAATGAGCAGTTCTTC
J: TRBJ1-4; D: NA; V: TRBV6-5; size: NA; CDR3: CASSSQTGSVREKLFF; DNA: TGTGCCAGCAGTTCCCAAACAGGGTCGGTCCGGGAAAAACTGTTTTTT
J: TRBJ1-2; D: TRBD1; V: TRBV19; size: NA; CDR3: CASSGGQGPYGYTF; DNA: TGTGCCAGTAGTGGTGGACAGGGACCCTATGGCTACACCTTC
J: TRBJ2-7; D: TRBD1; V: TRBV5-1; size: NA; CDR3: CASSIRQGLENEQYF; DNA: TGCGCCAGCAGCATACGACAGGGTCTGGAAAACGAGCAGTACTTC
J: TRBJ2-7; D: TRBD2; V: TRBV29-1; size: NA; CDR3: CSVPGTSGSYEQYF; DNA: TGCAGCGTTCCCGGGACTAGCGGCTCCTACGAGCAGTACTTC
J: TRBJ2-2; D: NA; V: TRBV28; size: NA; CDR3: CASNRNTGELFF; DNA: TGTGCCAGCAACAGAAACACCGGGGAGCTGTTTTTT
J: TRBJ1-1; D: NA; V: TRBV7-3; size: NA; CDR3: CASSLDRDTQAFF; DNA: TGTGCCAGCAGCTTGGACCGGGACACCCAAGCTTTCTTT
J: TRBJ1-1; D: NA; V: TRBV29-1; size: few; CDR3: CSVEVSGQNTEAFF; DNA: TGCAGCGTTGAAGTGTCTGGTCAAAACACTGAAGCTTTCTTT
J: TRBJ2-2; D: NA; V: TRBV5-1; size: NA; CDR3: CASSSLSTFTGELFF; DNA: TGCGCCAGCAGCTCCTTATCGACATTCACCGGGGAGCTGTTTTTT
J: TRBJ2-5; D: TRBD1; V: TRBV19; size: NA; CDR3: CASSPGQGWETQYF; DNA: TGTGCCAGTAGTCCCGGACAGGGATGGGAGACCCAGTACTTC
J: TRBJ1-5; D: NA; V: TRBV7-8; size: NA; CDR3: CASSPRSSAQHF; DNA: TGTGCCAGCAGCCCGAGAAGTTCAGCCCAGCATTTT
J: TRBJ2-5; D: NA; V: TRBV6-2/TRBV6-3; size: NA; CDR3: CASSKFAGQETQYF; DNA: TGTGCCAGCAGTAAATTCGCAGGGCAAGAGACCCAGTACTTC
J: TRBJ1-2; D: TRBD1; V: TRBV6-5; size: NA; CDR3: CASNRQRGRGYGYTF; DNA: TGTGCCAGCAACAGACAAAGGGGGCGCGGCTATGGCTACACCTTC